These 10 T cell receptor beta chains were sequenced from one sample in a study of T-cell reconstitution after alpha-beta-depleted transplantation in children. Library preparation (for TCRbeta) was performed with unique molecular identifiers. Using its own MiXCR run on the PCR reads, TCRdb lists one record per CDR3 protein. Seen here are about 900,000 distinct CDR3 sequences, about 30% observed once, and the top ten hold roughly 28%. The sample in question was PBMCs, mostly from graft donor cells, obtained 360 days after TCRalphabeta/CD19-depleted stem cell transplant. These receptors were taken from a boy under three years old who had a stem cell transplant for SCID, so the T cells may come from the graft donor.

V usage is TRBV12-3 or TRBV12-4 and J usage is TRBJ2-7; possibly TRBD1 for D (6 bases). The CDR3 is 16 residues long. The V end was cut by 7 bases, the J end by 0 bases, with 19 bases between. CDR3 loop: CASTRSTGPRSYEQYF. CDR3 nucleotide sequence: TGTGCCAGCACCCGTAGTACAGGGCCCCGCTCCTACGAGCAGTACTTC.

The chain is built from TRBV28 and TRBJ1-2; 8 nucleotides agree with TRBD1. The CDR3 totals 16 residues. Germline lookup yields CDR1 MDHEN and CDR2 SYDVKM. V lost 5 bases to trimming and J lost 1 base; unmatched junction nucleotides: 9. The CDR3 region has the DNA TGTGCCAGCAGTCAAAGGACAGGGTCCCTTAACTATGGCTACACCTTC. As protein: CASSQRTGSLNYGYTF.

The CDR3 region is CSARERGKTGELFF. The CDR3 region has the DNA TGCAGTGCTAGAGAGCGGGGAAAGACCGGGGAGCTGTTTTTT. This chain connects TRBV20-1 to TRBJ2-2; D possibly corresponds to TRBD2 (6 bases). Trimming cost V 0 bases and J 5 bases, with 10 bases left between them. Germline CDR1 and CDR2: DFQATT and SNEGSKA (reference sequence). CDR3 length equals 14 residues.

In its sample, this clonotype was seen a few times. The rearrangement links TRBV20-1 to TRBJ1-5; D is possibly TRBD1 (6 bases). V was shortened by 7 bases and J by 1 base, with 26 bases between the two germline ends. CDR3 length equals 18 residues. In germline, CDR1 is DFQATT, CDR2 SNEGSKA (reference sequence). This CDR3 is CSVRRTIGEGVSNQPQHF. For the CDR3, the DNA is TGCAGTGTGCGCAGGACAATCGGGGAGGGGGTGAGCAATCAGCCCCAGCATTTT.

The chain employs TRBV15 and TRBJ2-2; D is ambiguous. This CDR3 is 16 amino acids long. The germline gives CDR1 LNHNV, CDR2 YYDKDF (reference sequence). Trimming left V 0 bases short and J 1 base short, with 9 bases between. CDR3 DNA: TGTGCCACCAGCAGAGATTTGTGGGGGAACACCGGGGAGCTGTTTTTT. Translated: CATSRDLWGNTGELFF.

The chain couples TRBV5-6 to TRBJ1-1, with 9 bases that match TRBD1. This CDR3 contains 13 residues. The V segment lost 2 bases and the J segment 11 bases; nucleotides outside the gene matches: 7. Per the germline V gene, CDR1 is SGHDT and CDR2 is YYEEEE. The CDR3 protein is CASSFASGTGAFF. The CDR3 nucleotides are TGTGCCAGCAGCTTCGCTTCCGGGACAGGGGCTTTCTTT.

This clonotype appeared many times. V and J are TRBV15 and TRBJ2-3; D unresolved. Trimming left V 0 bases short and J 2 bases short, with 18 bases between. The CDR3 consists of 18 residues. CDR1 and CDR2 (germline): LNHNV, YYDKDF (reference sequence). CDR3: CATSRDIITPGSTDTQYF. CDR3 in DNA: TGTGCCACCAGCAGAGATATTATTACCCCTGGATCCACAGATACGCAGTATTTT.

The rearrangement joins TRBV12-3 or TRBV12-4 to TRBJ1-6; D unresolved. This CDR3 comprises 10 residues. The germline V and J ends were trimmed by 8 bases and 8 bases, with 4 bases remaining between them. The CDR3: CASGHSPLHF. The DNA for the CDR3 is TGTGCCAGCGGTCATTCACCCCTCCACTTT.

The CDR3 bases are TGCAGTGCGGAGGGACTAGGATCCACCGGGGAGCTGTTTTTT. Translated: CSAEGLGSTGELFF. This chain uses TRBV20-1 with TRBJ2-2; TRBD2 matches at 8 bases. J lost 4 bases, V lost 6 bases, and 7 bases had no gene match. In germline, CDR1 is DFQATT, CDR2 SNEGSKA (reference sequence). The CDR3 extends over 14 amino acids.

This clonotype was seen repeatedly, ten times or more. The chain carries TRBV15 and TRBJ2-1; TRBD2 matches at 8 bases. This CDR3 is built from 17 residues. CDR1 is LNHNV and CDR2 is YYDKDF in the germline V gene (reference sequence). V lost 0 bases and J lost 7; bases outside the gene matches: 11. Here the CDR3 DNA reads TGTGCCACCAGCAGAGAACCAGCGGGGGTTTTGGGGAATGAGCAGTTCTTC. Its translation: CATSREPAGVLGNEQFF. Combining the CDR3 with reference TRBV15 and TRBJ2-1 gives the whole variable domain DAMVIQNPRYQVTQFGKPVTLSCSQTLNHNVMYWYQQKSSQAPKLLFHYYDKDFNNEADTPDNFQSRRPNTSFCFLDIRSPGLGDTAMYLCATSREPAGVLGNEQFFGPGTRLTVL.